These T cell receptor beta chains were read from a single sample in a study of T cell responses to AZD1222 COVID-19 vaccine. The assay was immunoSEQ multiplex PCR, and TCRdb's table has in-frame clones only and misses some. The sample yields around 140,000 clones, 80% to 95% seen once. Material: peripheral blood, obtained on day 0 of AZD1222 vaccination. These receptors all stem from an adult in good health. The CDR3 runs from the conserved cysteine through the conserved F or W. The D gene is left open where the match is weak. Only part of the rows carry a size: once, few, many, or a class if the clone is expanded.

15	NA	TRBJ1-1	TRBV3-1/TRBV3-2	NA	CASSSRFVRNTEAFF	TGTGCCAGCAGCTCAAGGTTTGTAAGGAACACTGAAGCTTTCTTT
13	NA	TRBJ1-5	TRBV3-1/TRBV3-2	NA	CASSHTGGQPQHF	TGTGCCAGCAGCCATACGGGGGGGCAGCCCCAGCATTTT
13	once	TRBJ1-5	TRBV28	NA	CASSTNTNQPQHF	TGTGCCAGCAGCACTAACACAAATCAGCCCCAGCATTTT
14	once	TRBJ1-3	TRBV7-9	NA	CASSLALQGNTIYF	TGTGCCAGCAGCTTAGCCCTGCAAGGAAACACCATATATTTT
15	once	TRBJ1-3	TRBV7-6	NA	CASSLDGGTGNTIYF	TGTGCCAGCAGCTTAGATGGGGGGACTGGAAACACCATATATTTT
13	NA	TRBJ1-4	TRBV29-1	NA	CSVDTGAGEKLFF	TGCAGCGTTGATACGGGGGCTGGTGAAAAACTGTTTTTT
16	NA	TRBJ1-5	TRBV11-1	NA	CASSLPRGRHYQPQHF	TGTGCCAGCAGCTTACCCCGGGGGAGACACTATCAGCCCCAGCATTTT
14	NA	TRBJ1-5	TRBV11-2	NA	CASSLGGYNQPQHF	TGTGCCAGCAGCTTAGGGGGGTACAATCAGCCCCAGCATTTT
13	NA	TRBJ2-7	TRBV2	NA	CASNWKSSYEQYF	TGTGCCAGCAATTGGAAAAGCTCCTACGAGCAGTACTTC
15	once	TRBJ2-3	TRBV18	TRBD1	CASSPRTGISDTQYF	TGTGCCAGCTCACCACGGACAGGGATTTCAGATACGCAGTATTTT
16	NA	TRBJ2-1	TRBV5-4	NA	CASSSPSGENYNEQFF	TGTGCCAGCAGCTCCCCCTCGGGGGAGAACTACAATGAGCAGTTCTTC
17	NA	TRBJ2-1	TRBV5-4	TRBD2	CASSLGTSGGSYNEQFF	TGTGCCAGCAGCTTGGGGACTAGCGGGGGTTCCTACAATGAGCAGTTCTTC
15	NA	TRBJ2-5	TRBV11-3	NA	CASSLGLGVGETQYF	TGTGCCAGCAGCTTAGGGCTGGGAGTAGGTGAGACCCAGTACTTC
15	once	TRBJ2-7	TRBV28	NA	CASSRVRQERYEQYF	TGTGCCAGCAGTAGGGTGCGACAGGAGCGCTACGAGCAGTACTTC
14	once	TRBJ1-1	TRBV3-1/TRBV3-2	NA	CASSPRTASTEAFF	TGTGCCAGCAGCCCGCGGACTGCATCCACTGAAGCTTTCTTT
15	NA	TRBJ1-5	TRBV11-2	NA	CASSLGAGGLQPQHF	TGTGCCAGCAGTCTAGGCGCGGGGGGCCTTCAGCCCCAGCATTTT
14	NA	TRBJ1-1	TRBV6-5	NA	CASSYSKRGPEAFF	TGTGCCAGCAGTTACTCGAAGAGGGGCCCTGAAGCTTTCTTT
15	NA	TRBJ1-1	TRBV5-4	NA	CASSSSGLFNTEAFF	TGTGCCAGCAGCTCTTCGGGACTTTTCAACACTGAAGCTTTCTTT
13	NA	TRBJ2-7	TRBV2	NA	CASGGAEGGEQYF	TGTGCCAGCGGCGGAGCGGAGGGTGGCGAGCAGTACTTC
14	NA	TRBJ2-2	TRBV28	NA	CASSSVFYTGELFF	TGTGCCAGCTCTAGCGTCTTTTACACCGGGGAGCTGTTTTTT
16	NA	TRBJ2-1	TRBV5-6	TRBD2	CASSLLAGLSYNEQFF	TGTGCCAGCAGCTTACTAGCGGGACTCTCCTACAATGAGCAGTTCTTC
13	NA	TRBJ2-7	TRBV6-1	TRBD1	CASSEDRGHEQYF	TGTGCCAGCAGTGAGGACAGGGGCCACGAGCAGTACTTC
17	few	TRBJ2-1	TRBV5-1	TRBD2	CASSSMPTSGTNNEQFF	TGCGCCAGCAGCTCAATGCCAACTAGCGGGACAAACAATGAGCAGTTCTTC
18	NA	TRBJ2-7	TRBV24-1	NA	CATSDGTAYQGSWNEQYF	TGTGCCACCAGTGATGGGACGGCCTACCAGGGGTCGTGGAACGAGCAGTACTTC
12	NA	TRBJ1-5	TRBV28	NA	CASRTNNQPQHF	TGTGCCAGCAGAACCAACAATCAGCCCCAGCATTTT
14	NA	TRBJ2-7	TRBV20-1	TRBD2	CSASMRERSYEQYF	TGCAGTGCTAGTATGCGGGAGAGGTCCTACGAGCAGTACTTC
15	NA	TRBJ2-7	TRBV28	TRBD1	CASSYPGTGGYEQYF	TGTGCCAGCAGTTACCCCGGGACAGGGGGCTACGAGCAGTACTTC
13	NA	TRBJ2-7	TRBV7-9	NA	CASSHGQVHEQYF	TGTGCCAGCAGCCACGGCCAGGTCCACGAGCAGTACTTC
18	NA	TRBJ2-6	TRBV7-9	NA	CASSLAGQLYSGANVLTF	TGTGCCAGCAGCCTTGCCGGACAGCTTTATTCTGGGGCCAACGTCCTGACTTTC
15	NA	TRBJ1-2	TRBV10-3	TRBD1	CAIPNGGGAINGYTF	TGTGCCATCCCCAACGGAGGGGGCGCAATCAATGGCTACACCTTC
15	once	TRBJ2-1	TRBV24-1	NA	CATSDFTREGDEQFF	TGTGCCACCAGTGATTTTACCAGGGAAGGGGATGAGCAGTTCTTC
15	once	TRBJ2-2	TRBV28	NA	CASSLSGTNTGELFF	TGTGCCAGCAGTTTATCTGGGACGAACACCGGGGAGCTGTTTTTT
17	NA	TRBJ1-2	TRBV6-1	TRBD1	CASSDRDSVRFNYGYTF	TGTGCCAGCAGTGATAGGGACAGCGTCAGATTCAACTATGGCTACACCTTC
12	NA	TRBJ2-1	TRBV6-5	TRBD1	CASKTGVNEQFF	TGTGCCAGCAAGACAGGGGTAAATGAGCAGTTCTTC
14	NA	TRBJ1-4	TRBV27	NA	CASSLSQGSEKLFF	TGTGCCAGCAGTCTCAGCCAGGGGTCTGAGAAACTGTTTTTT
16	NA	TRBJ2-1	TRBV2	TRBD2	CASSDQASGNYNEQFF	TGTGCCAGCAGTGATCAGGCTAGCGGAAATTACAATGAGCAGTTCTTC
15	NA	TRBJ1-5	TRBV5-1	NA	CASSLEWGGNQPQHF	TGCGCCAGCAGCTTGGAATGGGGGGGGAATCAGCCCCAGCATTTT
15	NA	TRBJ1-6	TRBV5-1	TRBD1	CASSLLGTVNSPLHF	TGCGCCAGCAGCCTTCTAGGGACAGTTAATTCACCCCTCCACTTT
12	once	TRBJ1-1	TRBV7-9	NA	CASSSPLSEAFF	TGTGCCAGCAGCTCACCACTGTCTGAAGCTTTCTTT
14	NA	TRBJ2-2	TRBV7-9	TRBD1	CASSHDRGAGELFF	TGTGCCAGCAGCCATGACAGGGGTGCCGGGGAGCTGTTTTTT
18	NA	TRBJ2-1	TRBV7-8	TRBD2	CASSLAPRSWREYPEQFF	TGTGCCAGCAGCTTAGCTCCCCGCTCGTGGCGGGAGTATCCTGAGCAGTTCTTC
12	NA	TRBJ2-1	TRBV6-5	TRBD2	CASSLAGGQQFF	TGTGCCAGCAGTTTGGCGGGAGGGCAGCAGTTCTTC
15	NA	TRBJ2-1	TRBV5-5	TRBD2	CASSLVLAGSREQFF	TGTGCCAGCAGCTTGGTTTTAGCGGGATCGCGTGAGCAGTTCTTC
12	NA	TRBJ1-1	TRBV28	TRBD1	CASSPRQGRAFF	TGTGCCAGCAGTCCCCGACAGGGAAGGGCTTTCTTT
15	NA	TRBJ1-5	TRBV28	TRBD1	CAIGTGGRRNQPQHF	TGTGCCATCGGGACAGGGGGCCGAAGAAATCAGCCCCAGCATTTT
12	NA	TRBJ2-1	TRBV12-3/TRBV12-4	NA	CASSLSPNEQFF	TGTGCCAGCAGTTTAAGCCCCAATGAGCAGTTCTTC
17	NA	TRBJ1-2	TRBV10-3	NA	CAISESMGAASKGGYTF	TGTGCCATCAGTGAGTCGATGGGGGCGGCGTCCAAAGGGGGCTACACCTTC
14	NA	TRBJ2-1	TRBV9	NA	CASSVGGSYNEQFF	TGTGCCAGCAGCGTAGGGGGTTCCTACAATGAGCAGTTCTTC
15	once	TRBJ2-5	TRBV5-1	TRBD1	CASSSGTGNGETQYF	TGCGCCAGCAGCTCGGGGACAGGGAACGGGGAGACCCAGTACTTC